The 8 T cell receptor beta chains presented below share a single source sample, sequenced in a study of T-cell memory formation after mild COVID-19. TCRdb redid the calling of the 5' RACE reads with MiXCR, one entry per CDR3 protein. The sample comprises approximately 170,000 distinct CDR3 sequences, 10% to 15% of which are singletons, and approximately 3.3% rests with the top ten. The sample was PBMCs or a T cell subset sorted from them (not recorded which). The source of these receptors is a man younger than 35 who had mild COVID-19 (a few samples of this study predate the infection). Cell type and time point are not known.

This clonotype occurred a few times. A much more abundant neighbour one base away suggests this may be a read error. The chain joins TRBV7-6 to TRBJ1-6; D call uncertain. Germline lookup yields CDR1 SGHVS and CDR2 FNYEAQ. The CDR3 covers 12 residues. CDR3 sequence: CASSSNNSPLHF. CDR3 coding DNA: TGTGCCAGCAGCTCCAATAATTCACCCCTCCACTTT.

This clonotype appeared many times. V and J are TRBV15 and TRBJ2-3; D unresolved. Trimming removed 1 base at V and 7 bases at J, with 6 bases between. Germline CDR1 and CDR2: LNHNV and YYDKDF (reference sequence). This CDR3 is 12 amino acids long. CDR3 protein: CATSRGTHTQYF. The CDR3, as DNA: TGTGCCACCAGCAGAGGAACTCATACGCAGTATTTT. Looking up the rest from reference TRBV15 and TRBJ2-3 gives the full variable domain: DAMVIQNPRYQVTQFGKPVTLSCSQTLNHNVMYWYQQKSSQAPKLLFHYYDKDFNNEADTPDNFQSRRPNTSFCFLDIRSPGLGDTAMYLCATSRGTHTQYFGPGTRLTVL.

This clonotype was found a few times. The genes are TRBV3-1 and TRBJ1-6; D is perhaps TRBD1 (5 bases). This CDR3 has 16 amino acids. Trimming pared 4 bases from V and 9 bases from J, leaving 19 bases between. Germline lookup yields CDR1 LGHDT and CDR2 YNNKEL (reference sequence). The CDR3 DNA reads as TGTGCCAGCAGCCTTGGGACGACCGCCGGGGTTTCACCCCTCCACTTT. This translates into CASSLGTTAGVSPLHF.

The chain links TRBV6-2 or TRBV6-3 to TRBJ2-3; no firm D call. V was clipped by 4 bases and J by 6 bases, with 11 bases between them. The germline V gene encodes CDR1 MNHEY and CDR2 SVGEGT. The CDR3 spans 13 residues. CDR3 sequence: CASSSLVPDTQYF. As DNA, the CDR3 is TGTGCCAGCAGTTCTTTAGTTCCGGATACGCAGTATTTT.

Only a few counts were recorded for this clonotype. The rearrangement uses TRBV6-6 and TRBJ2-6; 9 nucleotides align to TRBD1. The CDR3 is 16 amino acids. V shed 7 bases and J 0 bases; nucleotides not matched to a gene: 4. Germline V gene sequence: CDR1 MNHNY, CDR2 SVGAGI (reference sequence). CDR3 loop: CASNGQGFSGANVLTF. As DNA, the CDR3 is TGTGCCAGCAACGGACAGGGGTTCTCTGGGGCCAACGTCCTGACTTTC.

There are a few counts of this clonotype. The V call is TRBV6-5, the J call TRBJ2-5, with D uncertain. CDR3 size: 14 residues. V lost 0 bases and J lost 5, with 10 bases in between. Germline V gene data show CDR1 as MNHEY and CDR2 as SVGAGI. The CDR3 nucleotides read TGTGCCAGCAGTTACTCCTCACAGTCGGAGACCCAGTACTTC. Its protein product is CASSYSSQSETQYF.

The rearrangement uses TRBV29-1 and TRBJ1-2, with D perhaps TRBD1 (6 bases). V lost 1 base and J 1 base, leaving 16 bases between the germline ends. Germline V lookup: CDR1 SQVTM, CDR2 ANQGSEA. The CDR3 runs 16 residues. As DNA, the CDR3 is TGCAGCGTTGAAGCCCGGGACACCCTCCTTAACTATGGCTACACCTTC. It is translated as CSVEARDTLLNYGYTF.

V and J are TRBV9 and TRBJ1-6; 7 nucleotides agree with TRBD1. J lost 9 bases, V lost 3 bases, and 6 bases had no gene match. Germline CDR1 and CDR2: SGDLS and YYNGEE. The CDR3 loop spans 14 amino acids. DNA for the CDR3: TGTGCCAGCAGCGAAGACAGGGTGAGTTCACCCCTCCACTTT. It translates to CASSEDRVSSPLHF.